Each of the 16 T cell receptor beta chains below was sequenced from the same sample in a study of blood T cell repertoires in COVID-19. Sequencing was performed with immunoSEQ multiplex PCR; in TCRdb, only in-frame clones are kept and a portion is missing. The sample has some 130,000 clones; roughly 76% are singletons. Sequenced: peripheral blood. These receptors all stem from a man older than 75 with acute or convalescent COVID-19.

The V and J genes are TRBV2 and TRBJ2-2; perhaps TRBD1 as D (5 bases). With 10 bases removed from V and 2 bases from J, the gap between germline ends came to 11 bases. The CDR3 contains 13 residues. Looked up from germline, CDR1 is SNHLY and CDR2 is FYNNEI. The DNA for the CDR3 is TGTGCCACCGGACATACTAACACCGGGGAGCTGTTTTTT. Its protein is CATGHTNTGELFF.

V gene TRBV2 combines with J gene TRBJ2-1; 15 nucleotides line up with TRBD2. J lost 8 bases, V lost 5 bases, and 7 bases had no gene match. Germline CDR1 and CDR2: SNHLY and FYNNEI. This CDR3 has 16 residues. CDR3 region: CASSPRTSGGADEQFF. The CDR3 DNA reads as TGTGCCAGCAGTCCAAGGACTAGCGGGGGGGCCGATGAGCAGTTCTTC.

This sequence joins TRBV6-2 or TRBV6-3 and TRBJ1-5, with a tentative D call TRBD1 (5 bases). Germline-derived CDR1 and CDR2 are MNHEY and SVGEGT. This CDR3 is built from 15 residues. Trimming cost V 5 bases and J 6 bases, with 17 bases left between them. CDR3 nucleotide sequence: TGTGCCAGCAGTACCCGGGGGATCTCCGTTCAGCCCCAGCATTTT. Encoded protein: CASSTRGISVQPQHF.

V gene TRBV18 combines with J gene TRBJ2-6; 12 bases fit TRBD1. V dropped 2 bases and J dropped 0; count of bases not matched to a gene: 8. The CDR3 length is 20 residues. Germline V gene sequence: CDR1 KGHSH, CDR2 LQKENI. The CDR3 sequence is CASSPDPGQGAGSGANVLTF. Written as DNA, the CDR3 is TGTGCCAGCTCACCAGACCCGGGACAGGGGGCAGGCTCTGGGGCCAACGTCCTGACTTTC.

The CDR3 spells CASTIEGADTQYF. CDR3 sequence (DNA): TGTGCCAGCACCATAGAGGGGGCAGATACGCAGTATTTT. This rearrangement joins TRBV2 to TRBJ2-3, with D maybe TRBD1 (6 bases). CDR3 length: 13 residues. The germline V gene encodes CDR1 SNHLY and CDR2 FYNNEI. Trimming removed 7 bases at V and 4 bases at J, with 12 bases between. The full variable domain, in which reference TRBV2 and TRBJ2-3 provide the parts outside the CDR3, is EPEVTQTPSHQVTQMGQEVILRCVPISNHLYFYWYRQILGQKVEFLVSFYNNEISEKSEIFDDQFSVERPDGSNFTLKIRSTKLEDSAMYFCASTIEGADTQYFGPGTRLTVL.

The chain links TRBV7-2 to TRBJ2-3; 8 bases fit TRBD1. This CDR3 spans 15 amino acids. The ends lost 3 bases at V and 6 bases at J; junction bases unmatched: 8. CDR1 is SGHTA and CDR2 is FQGNSA in the germline V gene. CDR3 loop: CASSFGTGPPDTQYF. The CDR3 DNA reads as TGTGCCAGCAGCTTCGGGACAGGTCCACCGGATACGCAGTATTTT. The full variable domain, rest sourced from reference TRBV7-2 and TRBJ2-3, is GAGVSQSPSNKVTEKGKDVELRCDPISGHTALYWYRQSLGQGLEFLIYFQGNSAPDKSGLPSDRFSAERTGGSVSTLTIQRTQQEDSAVYLCASSFGTGPPDTQYFGPGTRLTVL.

The CDR3: CASRTGGSGANVLTF. Written as DNA, the CDR3 is TGTGCCAGCAGGACAGGGGGCTCTGGGGCCAACGTCCTGACTTTC. The genes are TRBV28 and TRBJ2-6, with 9 bases lining up with TRBD1. CDR3 length: 15 amino acids. V dropped 6 bases and J dropped 0; count of bases not matched to a gene: 0. Germline lookup yields CDR1 MDHEN and CDR2 SYDVKM.

The chain links TRBV30 to TRBJ1-4; D possibly corresponds to TRBD1 (5 bases). The CDR3 consists of 14 residues. Trimming took 2 bases from V and 8 from J, leaving 15 bases between them. Germline loops: CDR1 GTSNPN, CDR2 SVGIG (reference sequence). CDR3 DNA: TGTGCCTGGAGTTTGGCTCAGGGTCAAGAAAAACTGTTTTTT. The encoded protein is CAWSLAQGQEKLFF.

The rearrangement links TRBV6-2 or TRBV6-3 to TRBJ2-3; a possible D gene is TRBD2 (7 bases). The CDR3 has 15 amino acids. The V gene's germline CDR1 is MNHEY and CDR2 SVGEGT. The germline V and J ends were trimmed by 6 bases and 0 bases, with 13 bases remaining between them. This chain's CDR3 is CASSRKGGSTDTQYF. For the CDR3, the DNA is TGTGCCAGCAGCCGGAAGGGGGGGAGCACAGATACGCAGTATTTT.

This chain links TRBV5-1 with TRBJ1-1; tentatively, D is TRBD1 (6 bases). CDR1 is SGHRS and CDR2 is YFSETQ in the germline V gene. The CDR3 extends over 16 amino acids. The V end lost 4 bases, the J end lost 0 bases, and 16 bases lay between the germline ends. The CDR3 nucleotides are TGCGCCAGCAGCGTACTGGGACATACGATGAACACTGAAGCTTTCTTT. Translation: CASSVLGHTMNTEAFF.

The rearrangement links TRBV12-3 or TRBV12-4 to TRBJ2-4; D call uncertain. The CDR3 runs to 13 residues. With 4 bases removed from V and 0 bases from J, the gap between germline ends came to 4 bases. The CDR3 DNA reads TGTGCCAGCAGTTCCTTAGCCAAAAACATTCAGTACTTC. It translates to CASSSLAKNIQYF.

V is TRBV18 and J is TRBJ1-5; the D gene is possibly TRBD1 (6 bases). CDR3 length equals 19 residues. From germline, CDR1 is KGHSH and CDR2 LQKENI. V lost 2 bases to trimming and J lost 0 bases, with 20 bases between them. The CDR3 loop reads CASSPGLGGAQGSNQPQHF. DNA for the CDR3: TGTGCCAGCTCACCAGGTCTTGGGGGCGCCCAGGGTAGCAATCAGCCCCAGCATTTT.

This chain links TRBV5-1 with TRBJ2-5; D perhaps matches TRBD2 (5 bases). V lost 1 base to trimming and J lost 7 bases, with 11 bases between them. CDR1 SGHRS and CDR2 YFSETQ come from the germline V gene. The CDR3 is made up of 13 amino acids. In nucleotides, the CDR3 is TGCGCCAGCAGCTTGTCGGGGTGGGGGACCCAGTACTTC. Protein product: CASSLSGWGTQYF.

This chain joins TRBV4-1 and TRBJ2-3; D gene uncertain. This CDR3 is built from 15 residues. V was shortened by 1 base and J by 8 bases, with 16 bases between the two germline ends. CDR1 and CDR2 from the germline V gene are MGHRA and YSYEKL. The DNA for the CDR3 is TGCGCCAGCAGCCAAGCCGGGTCCCCGACTCCTACGCAGTATTTT. It codes for CASSQAGSPTPTQYF.

The chain recombines TRBV7-2 with TRBJ2-1, with 10 nucleotides matching TRBD1. J gave up 10 bases and V 7 bases, and 10 bases lay outside the gene matches. Germline V gives CDR1 SGHTA, CDR2 FQGNSA. The CDR3 totals 14 residues. The CDR3 here is CASTLDRGRGEQFF. The CDR3 nucleotides read TGTGCCAGCACCCTCGACAGGGGGCGGGGGGAGCAGTTCTTC. The variable domain in full, completed from reference TRBV7-2 and TRBJ2-1, reads GAGVSQSPSNKVTEKGKDVELRCDPISGHTALYWYRQSLGQGLEFLIYFQGNSAPDKSGLPSDRFSAERTGGSVSTLTIQRTQQEDSAVYLCASTLDRGRGEQFFGPGTRLTVL.

The chain carries TRBV5-4 and TRBJ1-4; TRBD1 matches 7 bases. CDR1 is SGHNT and CDR2 is YYREEE in the germline V gene (reference sequence). The CDR3 length is 14 residues. The J segment lost 7 bases and the V segment lost 2 bases, leaving 5 bases of the junction unmatched. The CDR3, as DNA: TGTGCCAGCAGCTTAAGGGACAGCGTTGAAAAACTGTTTTTT. Translation gives CASSLRDSVEKLFF.